This T cell receptor beta chain derives from a study of T-cell memory formation after mild COVID-19. General observations from the study: Among clones contracting day 15 to 85, CD4/CD8 was balanced, whereas later expanders leaned CD4+. CD4+ clones that contracted lay mainly in CM and EM; CD8+ ones lay in EMRA.

There are a few counts of this clonotype. What it binds is unknown. TCRdb analysed the 5' RACE reads with MiXCR anew, one entry per CDR3 protein. This table has 400,000 to 500,000 distinct CDR3 sequences, less than 25% appearing once. The CDR3 runs to 16 residues. Trimming at V came to 5 bases and at J to 2 bases, leaving 5 bases not matched to a gene. Germline values: CDR1 SEHNR, CDR2 FQNEAQ (reference sequence). This receptor was taken from an adult woman who had mild COVID-19 (a few samples of this study predate the infection). Cell type and time point are not known. The rearrangement links TRBV7-9 to TRBJ2-3; 12 bases are a match to TRBD2. Material: PBMCs or a T cell subset sorted from them (not recorded which). CDR3 region: CASSPTSGGATDTQYF. The CDR3 nucleotides read TGTGCCAGCAGCCCGACTAGCGGGGGAGCCACAGATACGCAGTATTTT.